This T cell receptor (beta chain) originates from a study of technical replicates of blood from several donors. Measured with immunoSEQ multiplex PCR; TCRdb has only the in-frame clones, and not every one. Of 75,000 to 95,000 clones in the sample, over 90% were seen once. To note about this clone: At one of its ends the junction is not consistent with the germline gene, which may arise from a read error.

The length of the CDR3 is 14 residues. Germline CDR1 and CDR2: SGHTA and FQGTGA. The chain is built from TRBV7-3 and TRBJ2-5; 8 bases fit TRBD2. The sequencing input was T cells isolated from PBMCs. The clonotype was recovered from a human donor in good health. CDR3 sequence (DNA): TGTGCCAGCAGTCTGGGACTAGACCACGAGACCCAGTACTTC. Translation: CASSLGLDHETQYF.